The source of this TCR beta chain is a study of T cell changes during pregnancy in multiple sclerosis. This clone is a singleton in its sample. In the same sample, other DNA sequences code for this CDR3. Assay used: immunoSEQ multiplex PCR; TCRdb lists only in-frame clones, some missing. The table includes about 59,000 clones, approximately 90% detected once. The sequenced sample was peripheral blood, obtained in the second trimester of pregnancy. This sequence originates from a female donor with multiple sclerosis, enrolled in a pregnancy study.

The CDR3 protein is CASSLRGADTQYF. For the CDR3, the DNA is TGCGCCAGCAGCCTGCGGGGGGCAGATACGCAGTATTTT. This chain links TRBV5-1 with TRBJ2-3; TRBD2 aligns across 8 bases. The CDR3 is 13 amino acids. V lost 4 bases and J lost 4; bases outside the gene matches: 2. CDR1 is SGHRS and CDR2 is YFSETQ in the germline V gene. Combining the CDR3 with reference TRBV5-1 and TRBJ2-3 gives the whole variable domain KAGVTQTPRYLIKTRGQQVTLSCSPISGHRSVSWYQQTPGQGLQFLFEYFSETQRNKGNFPGRFSGRQFSNSRSEMNVSTLELGDSALYLCASSLRGADTQYFGPGTRLTVL.